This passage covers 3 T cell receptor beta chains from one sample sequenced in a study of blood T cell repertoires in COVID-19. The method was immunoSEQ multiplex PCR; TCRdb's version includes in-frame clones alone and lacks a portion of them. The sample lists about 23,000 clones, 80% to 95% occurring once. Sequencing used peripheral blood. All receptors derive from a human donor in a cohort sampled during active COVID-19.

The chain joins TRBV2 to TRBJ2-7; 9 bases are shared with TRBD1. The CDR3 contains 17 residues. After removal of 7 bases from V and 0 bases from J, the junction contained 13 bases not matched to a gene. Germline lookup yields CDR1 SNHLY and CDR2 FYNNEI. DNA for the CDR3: TGTGCCAGCACAAGGTCGCCGGGACAGGGCAACTCCTACGAGCAGTACTTC. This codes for CASTRSPGQGNSYEQYF.

The CDR3 DNA is TGTGCCAGCAGCCGAGACAGGGTCAAGACAGATACGCAGTATTTT. Protein: CASSRDRVKTDTQYF. The gene calls are TRBV7-8 and TRBJ2-3, with 7 positions matching TRBD1. The J segment lost 3 bases and the V segment lost 5 bases, leaving 8 bases of the junction unmatched. Germline CDR1 is SGHVS and CDR2 is FQNEAQ. This CDR3 contains 15 residues.

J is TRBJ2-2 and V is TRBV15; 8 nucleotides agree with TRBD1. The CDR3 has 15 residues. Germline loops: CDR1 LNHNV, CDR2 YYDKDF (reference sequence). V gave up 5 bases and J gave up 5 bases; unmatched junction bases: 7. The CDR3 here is CATSLTGGWTGELFF. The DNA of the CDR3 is TGTGCCACCAGCCTTACAGGGGGGTGGACCGGGGAGCTGTTTTTT.